This T cell receptor beta chain was recovered during a study of T cell responses to AZD1222 COVID-19 vaccine. Method: immunoSEQ multiplex PCR; TCRdb's copy keeps in-frame clones and lacks some. This table holds 80,000 to 100,000 clones, around nine tenths found once. In the case of this clone: Its antigen remains unknown.

Study-level points and caveats: There were mostly white British donors and more females than males, and clonal diversity was possibly underestimated.

The source was peripheral blood, collected on day 0 of MenACWY control vaccination. The source of this sequence is an adult in good health.

The CDR3 is CSVGGLASTGELFF. DNA of the CDR3: TGCAGCGTTGGGGGCCTAGCGAGCACCGGGGAGCTGTTTTTT. This sequence joins TRBV29-1 and TRBJ2-2, with TRBD2 as a possible D gene (6 bases). The V and J ends lost 4 bases and 4 bases respectively, with 13 bases between them. The CDR3 has 14 amino acids. Germline CDR1 SQVTM, CDR2 ANQGSEA.